What follows are 27 T cell receptor beta chains derived from one specimen sequenced in a study of OX40 agonist ivuxolimab in advanced cancers. The method behind the library was the immunoSEQ multiplex PCR assay. TCRdb re-hosts the immuneACCESS table, in-frame sequences only. Its copies lack some clones; in the studies checked, an unresolved V gene accounts for under half of them, and the cause for the rest is not known. This sample has 70,000 or so clones in its table, and around 87% of those were observed once. The leading ten clones occupy 8% to 11% of the sample. This specimen consisted of CD4+ or CD8+ T cells sorted from blood, obtained in a trial of the OX40 agonist ivuxolimab. The receptor set was obtained from an adult with an advanced solid tumor such as melanoma, head and neck, liver or kidney cancer.

The rearrangement uses TRBV28 and TRBJ1-1; no firm D call. The V and J ends lost 4 bases and 10 bases respectively, with 10 bases between them. CDR3 length: 11 amino acids. Germline V gives CDR1 MDHEN, CDR2 SYDVKM. CDR3 in DNA: TGTGCCAGCAGTTCCCCGAACGGAGCTTTCTTT. As protein: CASSSPNGAFF.

The J gene is TRBJ2-2, the V gene TRBV4-2, with 10 bases fitting TRBD2. The CDR3 is 16 amino acids. In germline, CDR1 is LGHNA, CDR2 YNFKEQ. V trimming: 1 base; J trimming: 2 bases; junction bases outside the gene matches: 1. The DNA of the CDR3 is TGTGCCAGCAGCCAAGCTAGCGGGGGTAACACCGGGGAGCTGTTTTTT. Translated: CASSQASGGNTGELFF.

Only a few counts were recorded for this clone. V usage is TRBV29-1 and J usage is TRBJ2-1, with a weak D call TRBD2 (5 bases). CDR3 length equals 14 residues. V lost 6 bases and J lost 0, with 12 bases in between. Germline lookup yields CDR1 SQVTM and CDR2 ANQGSEA. Here the CDR3 DNA reads TGCAGCGTGAAGACGGGGAGCTCCTACAATGAGCAGTTCTTC. This sequence encodes CSVKTGSSYNEQFF.

This chain joins TRBV23-1 and TRBJ1-1; the D gene is possibly TRBD1 (5 bases). TRBV23-1 is designated an ORF whose function remains uncertain. The CDR3 sequence is 15 residues long. Trimming removed 2 bases at V and 1 base at J, with 11 bases between. The CDR3 here is CASSQIGGGNTEAFF. The DNA of the CDR3 is TGCGCCAGCAGTCAAATCGGCGGGGGGAACACTGAAGCTTTCTTT.

V gene TRBV13 combines with J gene TRBJ2-7; 7 nucleotides match TRBD2. The CDR3 is 15 residues long. Germline lookup yields CDR1 PRHDT and CDR2 FYEKMQ (reference sequence). The V gene end was trimmed by 3 bases and the J gene end by 3 bases; junction bases not matched to a gene: 8. Written as DNA, the CDR3 is TGTGCCAGCAGCTTCCGGCTAGCGGTTGACTACGAGCAGTACTTC. Its translation: CASSFRLAVDYEQYF.

This chain uses TRBV7-9 with TRBJ1-2, with 10 positions matching TRBD1. Per germline, CDR1 SEHNR and CDR2 FQNEAQ (reference sequence). The CDR3 length is 11 residues. With V trimmed by 6 bases and J by 8 bases, 0 bases remained unmatched. CDR3 nucleotide sequence: TGTGCCAGCAGGGACAGGGGGGGCTACACCTTC. Translated: CASRDRGGYTF.

The chain recombines TRBV27 with TRBJ2-1; no clear D gene. Trimming pared 4 bases from V and 0 bases from J, leaving 7 bases between. The CDR3 totals 14 residues. Per the germline V gene, CDR1 is MNHEY and CDR2 is SMNVEV (reference sequence). The CDR3 sequence is CASSSQISYNEQFF. CDR3 nucleotide sequence: TGTGCCAGCAGTTCTCAGATCTCCTACAATGAGCAGTTCTTC.

V is TRBV6-1 and J is TRBJ2-1, with D perhaps TRBD2 (6 bases). This CDR3 region has 15 residues. V gave up 3 bases and J gave up 0 bases, with 9 bases separating them. The germline V gene has CDR1 MNHNS and CDR2 SASEGT. CDR3 sequence: CASSEGGFSYNEQFF. CDR3 nucleotides: TGTGCCAGCAGTGAGGGGGGATTCTCCTACAATGAGCAGTTCTTC.

J is TRBJ1-2 and V is TRBV14; TRBD1 matches at 9 bases. CDR1 and CDR2 from the germline V gene are SGHDN and FVKESK. The V gene end was trimmed by 1 base and the J gene end by 4 bases; junction bases not matched to a gene: 7. The CDR3 has 16 amino acids. The CDR3 nucleotides read TGTGCCAGCAGCCAAGGAAACAGGGGGCGCCGCTATGGCTACACCTTC. It specifies CASSQGNRGRRYGYTF.

This clone appeared once. The chain recombines TRBV6-5 with TRBJ2-3; 7 positions agree with TRBD2. The V segment lost 6 bases and the J segment 1 base; nucleotides outside the gene matches: 4. Germline V CDR1 and CDR2: MNHEY, SVGAGI. CDR3 length: 14 residues. In DNA, the CDR3 is TGTGCCAGCAGCCAAGCGGGACGCACAGATACGCAGTATTTT. It codes for CASSQAGRTDTQYF.

This chain connects TRBV5-4 to TRBJ2-5; 7 bases line up with TRBD1. Germline V gene lookup returns CDR1 SGHNT and CDR2 YYREEE (reference sequence). CDR3 length: 15 amino acids. V gave up 1 base and J gave up 1 base; unmatched junction bases: 4. As DNA, the CDR3 is TGTGCCAGCAGCTTGCTGGGACAGACCCAAGAGACCCAGTACTTC. This encodes CASSLLGQTQETQYF.

The rearrangement joins TRBV7-9 to TRBJ2-1; 13 bases line up with TRBD2. The CDR3 has 15 amino acids. Losses at the gene ends were 4 bases for V and 8 bases for J; bases not matched to a gene: 5. Germline V gives CDR1 SEHNR, CDR2 FQNEAQ (reference sequence). The CDR3 DNA is TGTGCCAGCAGCTGGGGGACTAGCGGGACTGATGAGCAGTTCTTC. This codes for CASSWGTSGTDEQFF.

The V and J genes are TRBV11-2 and TRBJ2-2, with a tentative D call TRBD2 (5 bases). CDR3 length: 14 residues. The germline CDR1 and CDR2 sequences are SGHAT and FQNNGV. Between the trimmed V and J ends, which lost 2 bases and 7 bases, there was a span of 11 bases. The CDR3 DNA is TGTGCCAGCAGCTTAATACTAGAGTTCGGGGAGCTGTTTTTT. It translates to CASSLILEFGELFF.

This chain joins TRBV30 and TRBJ2-7; maybe TRBD2 (5 bases). In germline, CDR1 is GTSNPN, CDR2 SVGIG (reference sequence). The CDR3 totals 12 residues. The germline V and J ends were trimmed by 2 bases and 9 bases, with 14 bases remaining between them. The CDR3 DNA sequence: TGTGCCTGGAGTCCCCCGGCGGGTAGGCAGTACTTC. It translates to CAWSPPAGRQYF.

This clone was found once. This chain links TRBV28 with TRBJ2-7; 9 nucleotides align to TRBD1. The V and J ends lost 6 bases and 2 bases, in that order; junction bases with no gene match: 5. The germline V gene encodes CDR1 MDHEN and CDR2 SYDVKM. The CDR3 runs 14 residues. CDR3 amino acids: CASRVRQGAYEQYF. The CDR3 DNA reads TGTGCCAGCAGAGTGAGACAGGGGGCCTACGAGCAGTACTTC.

The CDR3 DNA is TGTGCCAGCAGCTCGAACGGCGGGACGTGGCCGGGGGAGCTGTTTTTT. Protein product: CASSSNGGTWPGELFF. The gene calls are TRBV7-8 and TRBJ2-2; D is perhaps TRBD2 (6 bases). This CDR3 has 16 residues. Per the germline V gene, CDR1 is SGHVS and CDR2 is FQNEAQ. V shed 4 bases and J shed 8 bases, with 20 bases lying between them.

This chain links TRBV6-5 with TRBJ2-2; TRBD2 matches at 11 bases. Trimming at V came to 5 bases and at J to 6 bases, leaving 5 bases not matched to a gene. This CDR3 comprises 15 residues. Per the germline V gene, CDR1 is MNHEY and CDR2 is SVGAGI. The CDR3 DNA is TGTGCCAGCAGTAAAAATAGCGGGAGGGCCGGGGAGCTGTTTTTT. It specifies CASSKNSGRAGELFF.

This clone has only a few counts. This chain links TRBV4-2 with TRBJ1-2; D unclear. Trimming removed 0 bases from V and 2 bases from J, with 4 bases in between. Germline CDR1 and CDR2: LGHNA and YNFKEQ. The CDR3 contains 13 residues. CDR3 coding DNA: TGTGCCAGCAGCCAAGACAGCAACTATGGCTACACCTTC. Amino acid sequence: CASSQDSNYGYTF.

In this sample, this clone turned up once. The CDR3 nucleotides read TGTGCCAGCAGCCTCGGACGACCGGGAGAGCAGTTCTTC. Residues: CASSLGRPGEQFF. The chain couples TRBV5-6 to TRBJ2-1; D is possibly TRBD2 (5 bases). Looked up from germline, CDR1 is SGHDT and CDR2 is YYEEEE. The CDR3 covers 13 residues. The V end lost 4 bases, the J end lost 10 bases, and 15 bases lay between the germline ends.

The V and J genes are TRBV9 and TRBJ1-1; D uncertain. This CDR3 has 13 amino acids. The V gene lost 5 bases and the J gene lost 0 bases, with 8 bases spanning the gap. Germline CDR1 and CDR2: SGDLS and YYNGEE. The DNA of the CDR3 is TGTGCCAGCAGTAAGGGAATGAACACTGAAGCTTTCTTT. Translating it yields CASSKGMNTEAFF. The whole variable domain, filled in from reference TRBV9 and TRBJ1-1, reads DSGVTQTPKHLITATGQRVTLRCSPRSGDLSVYWYQQSLDQGLQFLIQYYNGEERAKGNILERFSAQQFPDLHSELNLSSLELGDSALYFCASSKGMNTEAFFGQGTRLTVV.

This chain links TRBV7-6 with TRBJ1-1; tentatively, D is TRBD1 (6 bases). The CDR3 totals 15 residues. Per germline, CDR1 SGHVS and CDR2 FNYEAQ. Trimming cost V 5 bases and J 3 bases, with 16 bases left between them. In DNA form, the CDR3 reads TGTGCCAGCAGCCCCCTAGGGGGGGTGGACACTGAAGCTTTCTTT. It yields the protein CASSPLGGVDTEAFF.

This chain uses TRBV7-2 with TRBJ2-7; 9 nucleotides agree with TRBD1. Germline V gene lookup returns CDR1 SGHTA and CDR2 FQGNSA. Trimming cost V 2 bases and J 5 bases; bases outside gene matches: 13. The CDR3 contains 17 residues. CDR3: CASSLRRGQGLTHEQYF. DNA for the CDR3: TGTGCCAGCAGCTTAAGGCGAGGACAGGGGCTCACCCACGAGCAGTACTTC.

This clone showed up just once. The gene calls are TRBV11-2 and TRBJ2-4; D not certain. The CDR3 contains 16 residues. Germline values: CDR1 SGHAT, CDR2 FQNNGV. The germline V and J ends were trimmed by 1 base and 0 bases, with 10 bases remaining between them. The CDR3 protein is CASSLVYFVAKNIQYF. The CDR3 region has the DNA TGTGCCAGCAGCTTAGTGTACTTCGTAGCCAAAAACATTCAGTACTTC.

This chain uses TRBV28 with TRBJ2-7; 9 bases agree with TRBD1. There are 14 residues in the CDR3. Germline V gene sequence: CDR1 MDHEN, CDR2 SYDVKM. V lost 6 bases, J lost 4 bases, and 7 bases stayed unmatched. The CDR3 is CASSFIQGAYEQYF. CDR3 DNA: TGTGCCAGCAGCTTTATACAGGGGGCGTACGAGCAGTACTTC.

This chain links TRBV7-9 with TRBJ1-5; D possibly corresponds to TRBD1 (6 bases). Germline V gene lookup returns CDR1 SEHNR and CDR2 FQNEAQ (reference sequence). The CDR3 has 14 residues. Trimming stripped 4 bases from V and 2 bases from J, with 9 bases between. CDR3: CASSSAGGNQPQHF. In DNA form, the CDR3 reads TGTGCCAGCAGCTCCGCAGGGGGCAATCAGCCCCAGCATTTT.

The V call is TRBV7-9, the J call TRBJ1-1; no clear D. Looked up from germline, CDR1 is SEHNR and CDR2 is FQNEAQ (reference sequence). The germline V and J ends were trimmed by 5 bases and 1 base, with 11 bases remaining between them. The CDR3 is 14 amino acids. The CDR3: CASSKREANTEAFF. CDR3 bases: TGTGCCAGCAGCAAAAGGGAGGCGAACACTGAAGCTTTCTTT.

The chain employs TRBV6-5 and TRBJ2-7, with D tentatively TRBD1 (6 bases). Deletions cut 4 bases from V and 2 bases from J, with 9 bases between. This CDR3 is 13 amino acids long. Germline CDR1 MNHEY, CDR2 SVGAGI. The CDR3 coding sequence is TGTGCCAGCAGTTCCAACAGGGCCTACGAGCAGTACTTC. Translated, it gives CASSSNRAYEQYF.